This T cell receptor (beta chain) was captured in a study of identical twins. Study outcomes and limitations: There is a chance that invariant MAIT and iNKT cells partially muddied zero-insertion analyses. Twins showed weaker excess sharing in their beta out-of-frame sequences.

TCRdb re-analysed the 5' RACE reads in MiXCR, keeping a single row per CDR3 protein. Here the sample spans roughly 230,000 distinct CDR3 sequences, about 8.3% being singletons. Only healthy Caucasians were enrolled as donors. This clonotype was recorded many times. Its antigen is unknown. The CDR3 is 17 residues long. V trimming: 6 bases; J trimming: 5 bases; junction bases outside the gene matches: 15. These data were also filed under a second study, of yellow fever vaccine responses in identical twins.

This TCR came from a woman in her late teens or twenties in good health. Source material: CD8+ T cells sorted from blood. The chain uses TRBV12-3 or TRBV12-4 and TRBJ2-3, with 9 nucleotides matching TRBD1. In DNA form, the CDR3 reads TGTGCCAGCAGCTCGAGTTCCGGGACAGGGAGAAGAGATACGCAGTATTTT. Translated: CASSSSSGTGRRDTQYF.